This is a list of T cell receptor beta chains from one sample in a study of lymphopenia after photon versus proton radiotherapy. TCRdb's table, derived via immunoSEQ multiplex PCR, lists solely in-frame clones and lacks some. The sample contains about 17,000 clones, around 80% of which appear only once. The starting material was peripheral blood, obtained from a patient treated with proton-based radiotherapy. Receptor source: an older man with pancreatic cancer. Both conserved end residues are part of each CDR3. Fields, in order: J gene, V gene, D gene, clone size, CDR3 DNA, CDR3 protein. A D gene is named only where the DNA matches it firmly. Only part of the rows carry a size: once, few, many, or a class if the clone is expanded.

j_call: TRBJ1-1; v_call: TRBV19; d_call: TRBD1; clone_size: .; cdr3_nt: TGTGCCAGTAGTACGGACAGGGAGTCTGAAGCTTTCTTT; cdr3_aa: CASSTDRESEAFF
j_call: TRBJ1-1; v_call: TRBV2; d_call: .; clone_size: .; cdr3_nt: TGTGCCAGGGAGGGGGGAGCCACTGAAGCTTTCTTT; cdr3_aa: CAREGGATEAFF
j_call: TRBJ1-1; v_call: TRBV19; d_call: .; clone_size: .; cdr3_nt: TGTGCCAGTACCTCTTACCAGGGAATTGTAGTCGCTGAAGCTTTCTTT; cdr3_aa: CASTSYQGIVVAEAFF
j_call: TRBJ2-2; v_call: TRBV5-1; d_call: .; clone_size: .; cdr3_nt: TGCGCCAGCTTAGGGGGCGGGAGCGGCACCGGGGAGCTGTTTTTT; cdr3_aa: CASLGGGSGTGELFF
j_call: TRBJ1-1; v_call: TRBV5-4; d_call: TRBD1; clone_size: .; cdr3_nt: TGTGCCAGCAGCTCGGGACAGGGGGCTGGTCCCCTGAAAGACACTGAAGCTTTCTTT; cdr3_aa: CASSSGQGAGPLKDTEAFF
j_call: TRBJ2-7; v_call: TRBV2; d_call: .; clone_size: few; cdr3_nt: TGTGCCAGCAGGGTAACAGGGTACGAGCAGTACTTC; cdr3_aa: CASRVTGYEQYF
j_call: TRBJ1-6; v_call: TRBV6-1; d_call: .; clone_size: large; cdr3_nt: TGTGCCAGCAGTGAAGGGTCAGGGGACAATTCACCCCTCCACTTT; cdr3_aa: CASSEGSGDNSPLHF
j_call: TRBJ1-4; v_call: TRBV7-9; d_call: .; clone_size: .; cdr3_nt: TGTGCCAGCAGCTTATTGAGAGGTGAAAAACTGTTTTTT; cdr3_aa: CASSLLRGEKLFF
j_call: TRBJ2-5; v_call: TRBV28; d_call: TRBD2; clone_size: .; cdr3_nt: TGTGCCAGCAGCTCAGGACTAGCGGGAGGAGTGGAGGGTCGGGGGGAGACCCAGTACTTC; cdr3_aa: CASSSGLAGGVEGRGETQYF
j_call: TRBJ2-4; v_call: TRBV5-4; d_call: TRBD2; clone_size: .; cdr3_nt: TGTGCCAGCAGCCCGACCCCCGGGGGGGGTGGCATTCAGTACTTC; cdr3_aa: CASSPTPGGGGIQYF
j_call: TRBJ1-2; v_call: TRBV7-3; d_call: .; clone_size: .; cdr3_nt: TGTGCCAGCAGCTTAGAGTATAGGGCTACAGGCTACACCTTC; cdr3_aa: CASSLEYRATGYTF
j_call: TRBJ1-6; v_call: TRBV6-5; d_call: TRBD1; clone_size: .; cdr3_nt: TGTGCCAGCAGCGGACAGGGGTATAATTCACCCCTCCACTTT; cdr3_aa: CASSGQGYNSPLHF
j_call: TRBJ2-1; v_call: TRBV12-5; d_call: TRBD1; clone_size: .; cdr3_nt: TGTGCTAGTGGGGACGTAGGGGGCGCGAAAGATGAGCAGTTCTTC; cdr3_aa: CASGDVGGAKDEQFF
j_call: TRBJ2-1; v_call: TRBV5-4; d_call: .; clone_size: .; cdr3_nt: TGTGCCAGCAGCTTGGTATGGCCCAATGAGCAGTTCTTC; cdr3_aa: CASSLVWPNEQFF
j_call: TRBJ1-5; v_call: TRBV19; d_call: .; clone_size: .; cdr3_nt: TGTGCCAGTAGTTATGATCCGGGACCGTCCCGCAATCAGCCCCAGCATTTT; cdr3_aa: CASSYDPGPSRNQPQHF
j_call: TRBJ2-3; v_call: TRBV19; d_call: TRBD1; clone_size: once; cdr3_nt: TGTGCCAGTAGTCGCACGACAGGGAAAAGCACAGATACGCAGTATTTT; cdr3_aa: CASSRTTGKSTDTQYF
j_call: TRBJ1-4; v_call: TRBV11-3; d_call: .; clone_size: .; cdr3_nt: TGTGCCAGCAGCTTAGGAACCGGGGCCTATAATGAAAAACTGTTTTTT; cdr3_aa: CASSLGTGAYNEKLFF
j_call: TRBJ2-5; v_call: TRBV4-1; d_call: .; clone_size: once; cdr3_nt: TGCGCCAGCAGCCCGAAACTAGATTTCGGCGGAGAGACCCAGTACTTC; cdr3_aa: CASSPKLDFGGETQYF
j_call: TRBJ1-2; v_call: TRBV2; d_call: .; clone_size: .; cdr3_nt: TGTGCCAGCAGCCTTAGATCAGGCTATGGCTACACCTTC; cdr3_aa: CASSLRSGYGYTF
j_call: TRBJ2-1; v_call: TRBV12-5; d_call: .; clone_size: .; cdr3_nt: TGTGCTAGTGGTTTGGTTCAAGAGCAGTTCTTC; cdr3_aa: CASGLVQEQFF
j_call: TRBJ1-2; v_call: TRBV6-1; d_call: TRBD1; clone_size: .; cdr3_nt: TGTGCCAGCAGTGGGGACAGACCTAACTATGGCTACACCTTC; cdr3_aa: CASSGDRPNYGYTF
j_call: TRBJ2-5; v_call: TRBV20-1; d_call: .; clone_size: .; cdr3_nt: TGCAGTGCAACAGCCCAAGAGACCCAGTACTTC; cdr3_aa: CSATAQETQYF
j_call: TRBJ1-2; v_call: TRBV11-2; d_call: .; clone_size: .; cdr3_nt: TGTGCCAGCAGCTTATCCCCGCGCGATGGCTACACCTTC; cdr3_aa: CASSLSPRDGYTF
j_call: TRBJ2-2; v_call: TRBV4-1; d_call: TRBD2; clone_size: .; cdr3_nt: TGCGCCAGCAGCGCCCGGACTAGCGGGAGGGCCACCGGGGAGCTGTTTTTT; cdr3_aa: CASSARTSGRATGELFF
j_call: TRBJ1-4; v_call: TRBV10-3; d_call: .; clone_size: once; cdr3_nt: TGTGCCATCAGTGCAGGGGCAACTAATGAAAAACTGTTTTTT; cdr3_aa: CAISAGATNEKLFF
j_call: TRBJ2-5; v_call: TRBV6-1; d_call: .; clone_size: .; cdr3_nt: TGTGCCAGCAGTGAGATACAGGGAGGGCAAGAGACCCAGTACTTC; cdr3_aa: CASSEIQGGQETQYF
j_call: TRBJ1-4; v_call: TRBV7-2; d_call: .; clone_size: .; cdr3_nt: TGTGCCAGCAGCATGCCGACAGTTGAAAAACTGTTTTTT; cdr3_aa: CASSMPTVEKLFF
j_call: TRBJ2-2; v_call: TRBV7-9; d_call: TRBD2; clone_size: .; cdr3_nt: TGTGCCAGCAGCTTAGATGGGGCGGGGGGAATCACCGGGGAGCTGTTTTTT; cdr3_aa: CASSLDGAGGITGELFF
j_call: TRBJ2-7; v_call: TRBV7-9; d_call: .; clone_size: .; cdr3_nt: TGTGCCAGCAGCTCCCGGGGAGAAACCTACGAGCAGTACTTC; cdr3_aa: CASSSRGETYEQYF
j_call: TRBJ1-1; v_call: TRBV5-1; d_call: .; clone_size: .; cdr3_nt: TGCGCCAGCAGGAGGGGGGAGGGAGGATGGAACACTGAAGCTTTCTTT; cdr3_aa: CASRRGEGGWNTEAFF
j_call: TRBJ2-7; v_call: TRBV6-1; d_call: .; clone_size: .; cdr3_nt: TGTGCCAGCAGTGAGCGCCCGACCGACGAGCAGTACTTC; cdr3_aa: CASSERPTDEQYF
j_call: TRBJ2-3; v_call: TRBV19; d_call: .; clone_size: .; cdr3_nt: TGTGCCAGTAGTACCGGGACTGGAGCGAGGGATACGCAGTATTTT; cdr3_aa: CASSTGTGARDTQYF
j_call: TRBJ1-2; v_call: TRBV6-1; d_call: .; clone_size: .; cdr3_nt: TGTGCCAGCAGTGCTAGGACCGGGGGAAACTATGGCTACACCTTC; cdr3_aa: CASSARTGGNYGYTF
j_call: TRBJ1-2; v_call: TRBV30; d_call: .; clone_size: .; cdr3_nt: TGTGCCTGTCTTAGGACGGGCTACACCTTC; cdr3_aa: CACLRTGYTF
j_call: TRBJ2-3; v_call: TRBV6-1; d_call: .; clone_size: .; cdr3_nt: TGTGCCAGCGGTTCGAGGCATACGCAGTATTTT; cdr3_aa: CASGSRHTQYF
j_call: TRBJ2-7; v_call: TRBV7-2; d_call: TRBD2; clone_size: few; cdr3_nt: TGTGCCAGCAGCTCTAGCGGGACCTATTACGAGCAGTACTTC; cdr3_aa: CASSSSGTYYEQYF
j_call: TRBJ2-5; v_call: TRBV11-1; d_call: TRBD2; clone_size: .; cdr3_nt: TGTGCCAGCAGCAAAACCTCGAGGGACTATAAAGAGACCCAGTACTTC; cdr3_aa: CASSKTSRDYKETQYF
j_call: TRBJ1-3; v_call: TRBV5-4; d_call: .; clone_size: .; cdr3_nt: TGTGCCAGCAGCACGGGACGCTCTGGAAACACCATATATTTT; cdr3_aa: CASSTGRSGNTIYF
j_call: TRBJ1-6; v_call: TRBV4-1; d_call: .; clone_size: .; cdr3_nt: TGCGCCAGCAGCCAATCATCGGGACAAATAAGCTCCTATAATTCACCCCTCCACTTT; cdr3_aa: CASSQSSGQISSYNSPLHF
j_call: TRBJ1-1; v_call: TRBV2; d_call: .; clone_size: .; cdr3_nt: TGTGCCAGCAGGGACCGACGCGACACTGAAGCTTTCTTT; cdr3_aa: CASRDRRDTEAFF
j_call: TRBJ2-3; v_call: TRBV7-9; d_call: .; clone_size: .; cdr3_nt: TGTGCCAGCAGCTTTGGGCAGGGCCGCACAGATACGCAGTATTTT; cdr3_aa: CASSFGQGRTDTQYF
j_call: TRBJ2-7; v_call: TRBV6-1; d_call: .; clone_size: .; cdr3_nt: TGTGCCAGCAGTGGAGGGACGGGCGTCTACGAGCAGTACTTC; cdr3_aa: CASSGGTGVYEQYF
j_call: TRBJ2-5; v_call: TRBV9; d_call: .; clone_size: .; cdr3_nt: TGTGCCAGCAGCGTAGGTCTAGCGTCCGGGGAGACCCAGTACTTC; cdr3_aa: CASSVGLASGETQYF
j_call: TRBJ1-2; v_call: TRBV6-5; d_call: TRBD1; clone_size: .; cdr3_nt: TGTGCCAGCAGTTACTCCGGACAGGGAGGCGACTATGGCTACACCTTC; cdr3_aa: CASSYSGQGGDYGYTF
j_call: TRBJ1-5; v_call: TRBV7-9; d_call: TRBD1; clone_size: .; cdr3_nt: TGTGCCAGCAGCTTACAGGGGGATCAGCCCCAGCATTTT; cdr3_aa: CASSLQGDQPQHF
j_call: TRBJ2-3; v_call: TRBV2; d_call: .; clone_size: .; cdr3_nt: TGTGCCAGCAGTGCCGGGACCGCAAGCACAGATACGCAGTATTTT; cdr3_aa: CASSAGTASTDTQYF
j_call: TRBJ1-2; v_call: TRBV18; d_call: TRBD1; clone_size: few; cdr3_nt: TGTGCCAGCTCACCGAGCCAGGGGGATGCCTATGGCTACACCTTC; cdr3_aa: CASSPSQGDAYGYTF
j_call: TRBJ2-1; v_call: TRBV6-5; d_call: .; clone_size: .; cdr3_nt: TGTGCCAGCAGTTACTCGATGGAGAATGAGCAGTTCTTC; cdr3_aa: CASSYSMENEQFF
j_call: TRBJ2-3; v_call: TRBV5-1; d_call: TRBD2; clone_size: .; cdr3_nt: TGCGCCAGCAGCCCCACCGGGACTAGCGGGGGGGGTGGCACAGATACGCAGTATTTT; cdr3_aa: CASSPTGTSGGGGTDTQYF
j_call: TRBJ2-7; v_call: TRBV5-6; d_call: TRBD1; clone_size: .; cdr3_nt: TGTGCCAGCAGCACAGGGGGCTACGAGCAGTACTTC; cdr3_aa: CASSTGGYEQYF